This T cell receptor beta chain was captured by sequencing in a study of shared clonotypes between healthy human individuals. The germline CDR1 and CDR2 sequences are SGHAT and FQNNGV. The length of the CDR3 is 16 residues. V shed 2 bases, J shed 7 bases, and the junction held 13 bases outside the gene matches. Profiling relied on immunoSEQ multiplex PCR, and the TCRdb table lists in-frame clones only, not all of them. The sample lists a few million clones; about 94% were seen once. The chain uses TRBV11-2 and TRBJ2-7, with 8 bases lining up with TRBD1. The origin of this receptor is a man aged 18-30 years in good health. Input material: naive CD4+ T cells sorted from blood. Subset defined: CD45RA+ positively selected. The CDR3: CASSLLRLQGAGEQYF. CDR3 in DNA: TGTGCCAGCAGCTTATTGAGATTGCAGGGGGCTGGAGAGCAGTACTTC.